This T cell receptor (beta chain) emerged from a study of T cells in Graves' hyperthyroidism and ophthalmopathy. J lost 0 bases, V lost 6 bases, and 7 bases had no gene match. The germline gives CDR1 LNHDA, CDR2 SQIVND (reference sequence). The CDR3 extends over 15 amino acids. Amplification of TCR beta CDR3 regions used RNA as the template. Researchers ran a first-round RT-PCR on the TCR CDR3 using the HTBI primer set. TCRdb re-called the multiplex PCR reads with MiXCR, one entry per CDR3 protein. This sample has about 640,000 distinct CDR3 sequences, with around 21% found just once. Findings of the study overall: Blood also carried most thyroid clonotypes expanded above 0.001.

Concerning this clonotype itself: The antigen remains undetermined.

Sequenced input: blood. This TCR derives from a young man with Graves' ophthalmopathy. This chain joins TRBV19 and TRBJ2-7; 8 bases match TRBD1. In nucleotides, the CDR3 is TGTGCCAGTAGGAGAGCCGGGACAGGCTCCTACGAGCAGTACTTC. This sequence encodes CASRRAGTGSYEQYF.